The clone carrying this T cell receptor (beta chain) has a handful of counts. CDR1 and CDR2 from the germline V gene are MNHEY and SVGAGI. With 8 bases removed from V and 2 bases from J, the gap between germline ends came to 14 bases. This CDR3 spans 14 amino acids. This sample stems from a study of blood T cell repertoires in COVID-19. As handled by the study authors: Amplification from reference gene primers served as the basis for estimated nucleated cell counts. Clones were sequenced by immunoSEQ multiplex PCR, and TCRdb holds only the in-frame ones, with some missing. The V and J calls and the clone size are those of that table, but D and trimming were determined from the DNA. The sample shows more than 85,000 clones, approximately 80% of them seen only once.

The sequenced material came from peripheral blood. V and J are TRBV6-5 and TRBJ2-3; tentative D call: TRBD2 (6 bases). This receptor was taken from a human donor in a cohort sampled during active COVID-19. CDR3 nucleotide sequence: TGTGCCAGCTATACTAGCAGCTTCACAGATACGCAGTATTTT. Translating gives CASYTSSFTDTQYF.